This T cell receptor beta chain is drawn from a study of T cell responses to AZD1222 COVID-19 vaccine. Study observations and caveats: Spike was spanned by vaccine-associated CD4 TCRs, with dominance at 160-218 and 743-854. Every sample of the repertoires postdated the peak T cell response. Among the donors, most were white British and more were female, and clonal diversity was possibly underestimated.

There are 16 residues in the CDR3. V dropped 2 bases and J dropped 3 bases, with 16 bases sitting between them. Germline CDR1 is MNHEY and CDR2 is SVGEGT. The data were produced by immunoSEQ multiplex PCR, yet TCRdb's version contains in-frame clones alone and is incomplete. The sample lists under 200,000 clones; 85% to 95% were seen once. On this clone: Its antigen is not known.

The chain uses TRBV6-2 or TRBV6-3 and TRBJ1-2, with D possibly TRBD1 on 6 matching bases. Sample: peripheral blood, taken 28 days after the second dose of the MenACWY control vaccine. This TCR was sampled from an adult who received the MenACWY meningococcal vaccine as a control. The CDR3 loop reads CASSYELDRRDYGYTF. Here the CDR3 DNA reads TGTGCCAGCAGTTACGAACTGGACAGACGGGACTATGGCTACACCTTC.